The next 31 T cell receptor beta chains were all read from a single sample in a study of T cells in women clearing cervical HPV infection (dated by TCRdb to the late 2010s). Library construction relied on the immunoSEQ multiplex PCR assay. The immuneACCESS repertoire file appears here via TCRdb, limited to in-frame rearrangements. These files lack a portion of the clones; in checked studies, under half of the deficit traces to unresolved V genes, and the cause of the others is not known. The sample table records more than 25,000 clones. The ten largest clonotypes hold about 7.8% of the sample. Sequencing was done on a sample of blood buffy coat. The receptors come from a woman aged 18 to 75 with a cervical HPV16 infection that either progressed to CIN3+ or cleared (not recorded which).

With regard to this clone: From the germline J gene comes the end of the CDR3, since the read stops 3 residues before it. This chain links TRBV11-2 with TRBJ2-1; 9 bases are a match to TRBD1. After removal of 1 base from V and 7 bases from J, the junction contained 2 bases not matched to a gene. CDR3 size: 14 residues. Germline V lookup: CDR1 SGHAT, CDR2 FQNNGV. The part of the CDR3 DNA that was read is TGTGCCAGCAGCTTAGCCGGACAGGGGAATGAG. Protein product: CASSLAGQGNE. In full, the CDR3 is CASSLAGQGNEQFF.

Points on this clone: Read coverage stops 3 residues before the CDR3 terminus; the germline J gene supplies the remainder. The chain links TRBV2 to TRBJ1-6; a possible D gene is TRBD1 (6 bases). CDR1 SNHLY and CDR2 FYNNEI come from the germline V gene. The CDR3 totals 13 residues. V lost 2 bases to trimming and J lost 10 bases, with 9 bases between them. The part of the CDR3 DNA that was read is TGTGCCAGCAGTGAACAGGGGATATCACCC. Its translation is CASSEQGISP. The whole CDR3 sequence reads CASSEQGISPLHF.

Points on this clone: The read halts 3 residues ahead of the CDR3 end, with the missing end drawn from the germline J gene. The chain couples TRBV7-9 to TRBJ2-3; tentatively, D is TRBD2 (5 bases). The germline CDR1 and CDR2 sequences are SEHNR and FQNEAQ (reference sequence). The CDR3 is 14 residues long. The germline V and J ends were trimmed by 6 bases and 7 bases, with 17 bases remaining between them. The CDR3 protein is CASRQFAGRYTQYF. The DNA read from the CDR3 is TGTGCCAGCAGACAATTCGCGGGCAGATATACG.

Comment on this clone: The read ends 3 residues early relative to the CDR3; the germline J gene fills the gap. The chain links TRBV2 to TRBJ1-6; D ambiguous. CDR1 is SNHLY and CDR2 is FYNNEI in the germline V gene. V lost 5 bases and J 7 bases, leaving 9 bases between the germline ends. This CDR3 region has 13 residues. The CDR3 sequence: CASSKERNSPLHF. Partial CDR3 DNA: TGTGCCAGCAGTAAAGAAAGGAATTCACCC.

Concerning this clone itself: The read stops 3 residues short of the end of the CDR3; the missing end is completed from the germline J gene. This rearrangement joins TRBV6-2 or TRBV6-3 to TRBJ1-5, with D maybe TRBD1 (5 bases). The length of the CDR3 is 13 residues. V dropped 7 bases and J dropped 5 bases, with 12 bases sitting between them. Germline CDR1 is MNHEY and CDR2 is SVGEGT. CDR3 bases read: TGTGCCAGCACCACAGGTACCCATCAGCCC. Its translation: CASTTGTHQP. The CDR3, in full, reads CASTTGTHQPQHF.

The CDR3 DNA, read in part, is TGCGCCAGCAGCTTAACAGGGGCGCAAAACTATGGC. Translation gives CASSLTGAQNYG. The full CDR3 reads CASSLTGAQNYGYTF. The V call is TRBV5-1, the J call TRBJ1-2; 7 nucleotides line up with TRBD1. The read terminates 3 residues ahead of where the CDR3 ends, so the germline J gene completes it. Germline CDR1 reads SGHRS; CDR2 reads YFSETQ. V lost 2 bases and J lost 2; bases outside the gene matches: 6. The CDR3 spans 15 residues.

As concerns this clone: Germline is not matched at one junction end, which may reflect a read error. The CDR3 end lies 3 residues beyond the end of the read and is filled in from the germline J gene. The genes are TRBV20-1 and TRBJ2-5; 8 bases line up with TRBD2. The CDR3 extends over 15 amino acids. Germline CDR1 is DFQATT and CDR2 is SNEGSKA (reference sequence). Incomplete CDR3 DNA: TGCAGTGCTGGAGAGGGACTAGTTACTAGGGAGACC. The encoded protein is CSAGEGLVTRET. Given in full, the CDR3 is CSAGEGLVTRETQYF.

Its frequency marks this clone as medium-sized. The read comes to an end 3 residues before the CDR3 does, leaving the germline J gene to fill in the end. The V and J genes are TRBV7-6 and TRBJ2-5, with no clear D. The CDR3 consists of 13 residues. V lost 1 base and J lost 3, with 6 bases in between. Germline loops: CDR1 SGHVS, CDR2 FNYEAQ. Partial CDR3 DNA: TGTGCCAGCAGCTTAGGTGTCGAAGAGACC. Amino acid sequence: CASSLGVEET. The full CDR3 protein is CASSLGVEETQYF.

Remarks on this clone: The CDR3 end is not reached by the read, which stops 3 residues before it; the germline J gene fills it in. The chain links TRBV19 to TRBJ2-2; D might be TRBD1 (6 bases). From germline, CDR1 is LNHDA and CDR2 SQIVND (reference sequence). This CDR3 region has 15 residues. V lost 10 bases, J lost 3 bases, and 18 bases lay in between. Partial CDR3 DNA: TGTGCCACTGGTAGAGTGGGGGCGGACACCGGGGAG. This gives the protein CATGRVGADTGE. The CDR3 in its entirety is CATGRVGADTGELFF.

For this clone: The CDR3 extends 3 residues past the end of the read, so its final part is completed from the germline J gene. The chain has TRBV5-6 and TRBJ1-1; 8 bases align to TRBD1. The germline CDR1 and CDR2 sequences are SGHDT and YYEEEE. The CDR3 sequence is 15 residues long. Losses at the gene ends were 4 bases for V and 4 bases for J; bases not matched to a gene: 9. CDR3 sequence reads: CASSRTGLDGTEAFF. CDR3 DNA (partial): TGTGCCAGCAGCCGGACAGGGCTGGATGGCACTGAA.

Note on this clone: The read halts 3 residues ahead of the CDR3 end, with the missing end drawn from the germline J gene. V gene TRBV20-1 combines with J gene TRBJ2-3; 8 nucleotides match TRBD1. The CDR3 sequence is 13 residues long. The ends lost 3 bases at V and 5 bases at J; junction bases unmatched: 4. Germline V CDR1 and CDR2: DFQATT, SNEGSKA (reference sequence). CDR3 in amino acids: CSARHTGGDTQYF. The sequenced part of the CDR3 DNA is TGCAGTGCTAGGCATACAGGGGGAGATACG.

On this clone itself: The observed sequence ends 3 residues before the CDR3 terminus, with the missing tail filled in from the germline J gene. The V call is TRBV20-1, the J call TRBJ2-1; 9 bases fit TRBD2. With 6 bases clipped from V and 7 bases from J, the junction kept 13 bases outside the gene matches. CDR1 DFQATT and CDR2 SNEGSKA come from the germline V gene (reference sequence). This CDR3 spans 15 amino acids. The CDR3 bases that were read are TGCAGTGCGCGAGCCGGGACTAGCTTGGGAAATGAG. Encoded protein: CSARAGTSLGNE. The whole CDR3 sequence is CSARAGTSLGNEQFF.

Comment on this clone: The read gets to within 3 residues of the CDR3 end, and the germline J gene fills in the rest. V gene TRBV11-3 combines with J gene TRBJ1-4, with 9 bases matching TRBD1. Germline CDR1 and CDR2: SGHNT and YENEEA. Trimming at V came to 8 bases and at J to 10 bases, leaving 8 bases not matched to a gene. The CDR3 sequence is 13 residues long. CDR3 loop: CASVRDRERKLFF. The sequenced part of the CDR3 DNA is TGTGCCAGCGTCCGGGACAGGGAGCGAAAA.

With respect to this clone: The CDR3 end lies 3 residues beyond the end of the read and is filled in from the germline J gene. This chain connects TRBV20-1 to TRBJ1-3; 7 nucleotides match TRBD1. The V gene's germline CDR1 is DFQATT and CDR2 SNEGSKA (reference sequence). This CDR3 region has 13 residues. The trim removed 5 bases at V and 8 bases at J, leaving 9 bases unmatched. CDR3 residues: CSALYRGRDTIYF. The part of the CDR3 DNA that was read is TGCAGTGCTTTATACAGGGGACGGGACACC.

With regard to this clone: The read terminates 3 residues before the CDR3 end, so the remaining end is supplied by the germline J gene. This rearrangement joins TRBV6-1 to TRBJ1-1; D is uncertain. The V gene lost 3 bases and the J gene lost 0 bases, with 8 bases spanning the gap. This CDR3 is 14 amino acids long. Germline V CDR1 and CDR2: MNHNS, SASEGT. The covered CDR3 bases are TGTGCCAGCAGTGACCAGGCGATGAACACTGAA. It yields the protein CASSDQAMNTE. In full, the CDR3 is CASSDQAMNTEAFF.

Details on this clone: The read ends 3 residues shy of where the CDR3 ends; the end is completed using the germline J gene. The chain uses TRBV20-1 and TRBJ2-7; 7 bases are shared with TRBD2. The CDR3 length is 16 residues. Unmatched junction bases numbered 14, after V lost 1 base and J lost 5 bases. Germline assignment: CDR1 DFQATT and CDR2 SNEGSKA (reference sequence). The CDR3 loop reads CSARGSEAGDGDEQYF. Incomplete CDR3 DNA: TGCAGTGCTAGAGGGTCGGAGGCGGGAGACGGGGACGAG.

A remark on this clone: Read data end 3 residues before the CDR3 end; the end is taken from the germline J gene. V and J are TRBV5-4 and TRBJ2-2, with TRBD1 matching 9 bases. V dropped 5 bases and J dropped 2; count of bases not matched to a gene: 7. The CDR3 length is 16 residues. Per germline, CDR1 SGHNT and CDR2 YYREEE (reference sequence). The sequenced CDR3 bases are TGTGCCAGCAGGGAGGTCACAGGGGGCAACACCGGGGAG. Amino acid sequence: CASREVTGGNTGE. The whole CDR3 region reads CASREVTGGNTGELFF.

As regards this clone: The sequenced fragment ends 3 residues before the CDR3 boundary, so the rest is inferred from the germline J gene. The chain carries TRBV7-3 and TRBJ2-1; no clear D. The CDR3 sequence is 15 residues long. V was clipped by 0 bases and J by 6 bases, with 12 bases between them. Germline loops: CDR1 SGHTA, CDR2 FQGTGA. The CDR3 loop reads CASSLTQDTFNEQFF. The part of the CDR3 DNA that was read is TGTGCCAGCAGCTTAACGCAAGACACATTCAATGAG.

Details on this clone: Read coverage stops 3 residues before the CDR3 terminus; the germline J gene supplies the remainder. This chain connects TRBV19 to TRBJ1-2; TRBD1 might be the D (5 bases). This CDR3 contains 13 residues. Germline assignment: CDR1 LNHDA and CDR2 SQIVND (reference sequence). CDR3 amino acids: CASSTGWSYDYTF. The part of the CDR3 DNA that was read is TGTGCCAGTAGTACAGGGTGGTCCTACGAC.

The CDR3 reads CASSEHRAETDTQYF. The sequenced CDR3 bases are TGTGCCAGCAGTGAGCACAGGGCGGAGACAGATACG. The chain links TRBV2 to TRBJ2-3; weak D call: TRBD1 (6 bases). Read coverage stops 3 residues before the CDR3 terminus; the germline J gene supplies the remainder. The CDR3 sequence is 15 residues long. CDR1 is SNHLY, CDR2 FYNNEI, per germline. Trimming left V 3 bases short and J 3 bases short, with 13 bases between.

The CDR3 reads CASSLGQEGQPQHF. CDR3 DNA (partial): TGTGCCAGCAGCTTAGGACAGGAGGGGCAGCCC. V usage is TRBV7-9 and J usage is TRBJ1-5, with D perhaps matching TRBD1 (6 bases). With the read ending 3 residues before the CDR3 end, the germline J gene is used to fill in that end. The germline V gene has CDR1 SEHNR and CDR2 FQNEAQ (reference sequence). This CDR3 is 14 amino acids long. Trimming took 1 base from V and 7 from J, leaving 11 bases between them.

In the case of this clone: The CDR3 end lies 3 residues beyond the end of the read and is filled in from the germline J gene. The chain carries TRBV20-1 and TRBJ2-1, with 7 nucleotides matching TRBD2. CDR3 length equals 15 residues. V was clipped by 0 bases and J by 4 bases; unmatched bases: 6. Germline CDR1 is DFQATT and CDR2 is SNEGSKA (reference sequence). The CDR3 here is CSARDGGEWYNEQFF. The CDR3 bases that were read are TGCAGTGCTAGAGATGGGGGGGAGTGGTACAATGAG.

CDR3 bases read: TGTGCCAGCAGCGAAAGCGGGAGGCCCTACAATGAG. Its protein is CASSESGRPYNE. The entire CDR3 sequence reads CASSESGRPYNEQFF. This sequence joins TRBV6-1 and TRBJ2-1; 9 nucleotides match TRBD2. The observed sequence ends 3 residues before the CDR3 terminus, with the missing tail filled in from the germline J gene. The V segment lost 6 bases and the J segment 2 bases; nucleotides outside the gene matches: 5. The CDR3 runs 15 residues. From germline, CDR1 is MNHNS and CDR2 SASEGT.

Points on this clone: With the read ending 3 residues before the CDR3 end, the germline J gene is used to fill in that end. The chain is built from TRBV2 and TRBJ2-7, with 12 bases matching TRBD2. The CDR3 extends over 15 amino acids. Germline loops: CDR1 SNHLY, CDR2 FYNNEI. J gave up 2 bases and V 4 bases, and 3 bases lay outside the gene matches. CDR3 region: CASSGASGRAYEQYF. CDR3 bases read: TGTGCCAGCAGTGGGGCTAGCGGGAGGGCCTACGAG. Full variable domain (outside the CDR3, taken from reference TRBV2 and TRBJ2-7): EPEVTQTPSHQVTQMGQEVILRCVPISNHLYFYWYRQILGQKVEFLVSFYNNEISEKSEIFDDQFSVERPDGSNFTLKIRSTKLEDSAMYFCASSGASGRAYEQYFGPGTRLTVT.

Comment on this clone: The read falls 3 residues short of the CDR3 end, and the missing part is taken from the germline J gene. The genes are TRBV19 and TRBJ1-2; 8 bases match TRBD1. Looked up from germline, CDR1 is LNHDA and CDR2 is SQIVND (reference sequence). The CDR3 length is 14 residues. The CDR3 bases that were read are TGTGCCAGTAGTCTGGGACAGGATTCGTCCGAC. Residues: CASSLGQDSSD. From start to end, the CDR3 is CASSLGQDSSDYTF.

On this clone itself: From the germline J gene comes the end of the CDR3, since the read stops 3 residues before it. The chain is built from TRBV5-5 and TRBJ1-1; 10 bases are shared with TRBD1. The CDR3 covers 15 residues. The J segment lost 5 bases and the V segment lost 4 bases, leaving 8 bases of the junction unmatched. The germline gives CDR1 SGHKS, CDR2 YYEKEE (reference sequence). The CDR3 DNA, read in part, is TGTGCCAGCAGCAATCCGGGACAGGGGAGGACTGAA. This sequence encodes CASSNPGQGRTE. The entire CDR3 sequence reads CASSNPGQGRTEAFF.

As to this clone: The read ends 3 residues early relative to the CDR3; the germline J gene fills the gap. This chain connects TRBV19 to TRBJ2-3, with D possibly matching TRBD1 (5 bases). The CDR3 contains 16 residues. In germline, CDR1 is LNHDA, CDR2 SQIVND (reference sequence). Here the CDR3 reads CASSIPTVFSNQPQYF. The sequenced part of the CDR3 DNA is TGTGCCAGTAGTATCCCGACAGTCTTTAGCAATCAGCCG.

Comments on this clone: The read comes to an end 3 residues before the CDR3 does, leaving the germline J gene to fill in the end. The chain uses TRBV20-1 and TRBJ1-4, with unresolved D. CDR1 is DFQATT and CDR2 is SNEGSKA in the germline V gene (reference sequence). The CDR3 runs 14 residues. The V end lost 4 bases, the J end lost 6 bases, and 15 bases lay between the germline ends. CDR3 amino acids: CSAKATYGDEKLFF. CDR3 bases read: TGCAGTGCTAAAGCCACCTACGGTGATGAAAAA.

In regard to this clone: The DNA ends 3 residues before the CDR3 does, and the rest of the CDR3 is filled in from the germline J gene. This chain connects TRBV20-1 to TRBJ2-7, with 8 bases identical to TRBD1. The junction had 9 bases not matched to a gene; V was cut back by 6 bases and J by 2 bases. Germline V lookup: CDR1 DFQATT, CDR2 SNEGSKA (reference sequence). CDR3 length equals 14 residues. This CDR3 reads CSAERTGITYEQYF. The covered CDR3 bases are TGCAGTGCCGAACGGACAGGGATCACCTACGAG.

A remark on this clone: The CDR3 is cut off 3 residues early in the read; its end comes from the germline J gene. The genes are TRBV7-3 and TRBJ1-4; 8 bases map to TRBD1. Germline loops: CDR1 SGHTA, CDR2 FQGTGA. CDR3 size: 15 residues. J gave up 3 bases and V 5 bases, and 5 bases lay outside the gene matches. The CDR3 here is CASSPTGGANEKLFF. The sequenced CDR3 bases are TGTGCCAGCAGCCCCACAGGGGGAGCTAATGAAAAA.

Frequency places this clone as medium-sized. The read ends 3 residues early relative to the CDR3; the germline J gene fills the gap. The rearrangement joins TRBV7-3 to TRBJ1-6; possible D gene TRBD1, 5 bases. The CDR3 is 13 amino acids. V was cut by 5 bases and J by 7 bases, with 9 bases left in between. Germline V lookup: CDR1 SGHTA, CDR2 FQGTGA. The CDR3 DNA, read in part, is TGTGCCAGCAGCCTCGGGGGGAATTCACCC. Its protein is CASSLGGNSP. From start to end, the CDR3 is CASSLGGNSPLHF.